This entry is about one TCR beta chain. Antigen specificity is unknown. The V end was cut by 4 bases, the J end by 5 bases, with 11 bases between. The CDR3 runs to 13 residues. Germline V gene sequence: CDR1 MDHEN, CDR2 SYDVKM. The sample is drawn from a study of OX40 agonist ivuxolimab in advanced cancers. Regarding the study as a whole: CD4+ and CD8+ blood T cells expanded clonally by week 6 at 0.1 to 3.0 mg/kg.

TCRdb's table, derived via immunoSEQ multiplex PCR, lists solely in-frame clones and lacks some. Counted here are roughly 67,000 clones, around nine tenths occurring once; the ten biggest clones make up less than 0.8%. The source of this sequence is an adult with an advanced solid tumor such as melanoma, head and neck, liver or kidney cancer. Sequences were derived from CD4+ or CD8+ T cells sorted from blood, sampled in a trial of the OX40 agonist ivuxolimab. V is TRBV28 and J is TRBJ2-5; D gene uncertain. DNA of the CDR3: TGTGCCAGCAGTTATCCCGCTTTGGAGACCCAGTACTTC. Translating gives CASSYPALETQYF.